The 23 T cell receptor beta chains listed next were all sequenced from one sample in a study of CD8 T cell repertoires and HIV-1 epitope variants. The data were produced by immunoSEQ multiplex PCR, yet TCRdb's version contains in-frame clones alone and is incomplete. The sample shows tens of thousands of clones, 74% of them seen only once. Input material: uncultured baseline CD8+ T cells from peripheral blood mononuclear cells (PBMCs). These receptors were taken from a male donor with HIV.

The chain couples TRBV7-9 to TRBJ2-2; 7 nucleotides align to TRBD1. The CDR3 has 16 amino acids. Germline CDR1 SEHNR, CDR2 FQNEAQ (reference sequence). V dropped 5 bases and J dropped 4; count of bases not matched to a gene: 10. The CDR3 bases are TGTGCCAGCAGCCCACTAGAGGGACAGCGCACCGGGGAGCTGTTTTTT. It specifies CASSPLEGQRTGELFF.

The chain recombines TRBV19 with TRBJ2-7; weak D call: TRBD1 (5 bases). Trimming shortened V by 2 bases and J by 5 bases, and 10 bases separated the two germline ends. This CDR3 comprises 13 residues. Looked up from germline, CDR1 is LNHDA and CDR2 is SQIVND (reference sequence). The CDR3 region is CASSIQGSDEQYF. The CDR3 DNA follows: TGTGCCAGTAGTATACAGGGCTCGGACGAGCAGTACTTC.

The V and J genes are TRBV7-2 and TRBJ2-5; 8 bases fit TRBD2. CDR1 is SGHTA and CDR2 is FQGNSA in the germline V gene. CDR3 length: 17 amino acids. With V trimmed by 4 bases and J by 0 bases, 10 bases remained unmatched. The CDR3 region has the DNA TGTGCCAGCAGCTCCGGACCAGCGGGGGCACACCAAGAGACCCAGTACTTC. This gives the protein CASSSGPAGAHQETQYF.

The chain carries TRBV7-2 and TRBJ2-5, with 9 nucleotides matching TRBD2. Losses at the gene ends were 2 bases for V and 8 bases for J; bases not matched to a gene: 3. The CDR3 is made up of 13 amino acids. Per the germline V gene, CDR1 is SGHTA and CDR2 is FQGNSA. CDR3 residues: CASSLPSGTTQYF. DNA for the CDR3: TGTGCCAGCAGCTTACCTAGCGGGACTACCCAGTACTTC. Complete variable domain (other parts from reference TRBV7-2 and TRBJ2-5): GAGVSQSPSNKVTEKGKDVELRCDPISGHTALYWYRQSLGQGLEFLIYFQGNSAPDKSGLPSDRFSAERTGGSVSTLTIQRTQQEDSAVYLCASSLPSGTTQYFGPGTRLLVL.

The chain has TRBV5-6 and TRBJ2-3; 8 bases map to TRBD1. The V segment lost 4 bases and the J segment 4 bases; nucleotides outside the gene matches: 5. CDR1 and CDR2 from the germline V gene are SGHDT and YYEEEE. This CDR3 is built from 14 residues. In DNA, the CDR3 is TGTGCCAGCAGCGTCATACAGGGGGCAGATACGCAGTATTTT. Its protein is CASSVIQGADTQYF. Full variable domain (rest looked up from reference TRBV5-6 and TRBJ2-3): DAGVTQSPTHLIKTRGQQVTLRCSPKSGHDTVSWYQQALGQGPQFIFQYYEEEERQRGNFPDRFSGHQFPNYSSELNVNALLLGDSALYLCASSVIQGADTQYFGPGTRLTVL.

The rearrangement joins TRBV11-2 to TRBJ1-2; 8 nucleotides match TRBD1. Trimming took 5 bases from V and 8 from J; bases not matched to a gene: 10. The CDR3 sequence is 14 residues long. From germline, CDR1 is SGHAT and CDR2 FQNNGV. CDR3 residues: CASSANDHRGGYTF. The CDR3 bases are TGTGCCAGCAGCGCGAACGACCACAGGGGGGGCTACACCTTC.

CDR3 in amino acids: CASSPNQGAGDTEAFF. The DNA for the CDR3 is TGTGCCAGCAGCCCCAACCAGGGGGCTGGGGACACTGAAGCTTTCTTT. J is TRBJ1-1 and V is TRBV7-2, with TRBD1 matching 8 bases. V lost 5 bases and J lost 3; bases outside the gene matches: 11. The CDR3 runs to 16 residues. CDR1 and CDR2 from the germline V gene are SGHTA and FQGNSA.

The rearrangement uses TRBV6-6 and TRBJ1-2; 7 nucleotides align to TRBD1. V was pared by 5 bases and J by 0 bases, with 3 bases of the junction left unmatched. The CDR3 covers 14 residues. Germline-derived CDR1 and CDR2 are MNHNY and SVGAGI (reference sequence). The CDR3 DNA reads TGTGCCAGCAGTCGGGGACAGCCTAACTATGGCTACACCTTC. Encoded protein: CASSRGQPNYGYTF.

This clone was seen a few times. CDR3 sequence (DNA): TGTGCCAGCAGCTTGGCCCCAGCATCTGGAAACACCATATATTTT. Encoded protein: CASSLAPASGNTIYF. The V and J genes are TRBV5-6 and TRBJ1-3; no clear D gene. Germline V gives CDR1 SGHDT, CDR2 YYEEEE. The CDR3 runs to 15 residues. Trimming took 0 bases from V and 1 from J, leaving 8 bases between them.

The chain carries TRBV18 and TRBJ1-1; no clear D gene. Trimming left V 3 bases short and J 1 base short, with 9 bases between. This CDR3 contains 14 residues. Germline V gene lookup returns CDR1 KGHSH and CDR2 LQKENI. In DNA, the CDR3 is TGTGCCAGCTCACCGGGAGGAAAGAACACTGAAGCTTTCTTT. Protein: CASSPGGKNTEAFF.

The rearrangement uses TRBV7-3 and TRBJ2-1; maybe TRBD1 (6 bases). In germline, CDR1 is SGHTA, CDR2 FQGTGA. The CDR3 runs to 14 residues. Trimming shortened V by 0 bases and J by 8 bases, and 11 bases separated the two germline ends. The CDR3 loop reads CASSLTGPGDEQFF. CDR3 bases: TGTGCCAGCAGCTTAACGGGGCCAGGGGATGAGCAGTTCTTC.

This clone was found once. V and J are TRBV2 and TRBJ2-3, with 13 bases identical to TRBD2. Germline CDR1 is SNHLY and CDR2 is FYNNEI. The junction had 9 bases not matched to a gene; V was cut back by 7 bases and J by 5 bases. The CDR3 has 16 amino acids. The CDR3 loop reads CASTHPGTSGEDTQYF. CDR3 DNA: TGTGCCAGCACTCACCCCGGGACTAGCGGGGAAGATACGCAGTATTTT.

The rearrangement links TRBV5-8 to TRBJ2-3; 12 nucleotides match TRBD2. This CDR3 region has 16 residues. Germline CDR1 reads SGHTS; CDR2 reads YDEGEE. The V segment lost 0 bases and the J segment 2 bases; nucleotides outside the gene matches: 1. The chain's CDR3 is CASSLGTSGNTDTQYF. The CDR3, as DNA: TGTGCCAGCAGCTTGGGGACTAGCGGGAACACAGATACGCAGTATTTT.

V and J are TRBV4-1 and TRBJ2-3; D call uncertain. Germline CDR1 MGHRA, CDR2 YSYEKL. V was clipped by 1 base and J by 3 bases, with 8 bases between them. The CDR3 runs to 14 residues. The chain's CDR3 is CASSQVQLTDTQYF. CDR3 DNA: TGCGCCAGCAGCCAAGTACAACTTACAGATACGCAGTATTTT.

The rearrangement uses TRBV7-2 and TRBJ2-7; D is unresolved. V was clipped by 6 bases and J by 6 bases, with 15 bases between them. Germline V gene lookup returns CDR1 SGHTA and CDR2 FQGNSA. There are 13 residues in the CDR3. The CDR3 DNA reads as TGTGCCAGCAGTCAGATCCACAGAGGCGAGCAGTACTTC. This gives the protein CASSQIHRGEQYF.

This clone was picked up a small number of times. V usage is TRBV4-1 and J usage is TRBJ1-1; D ambiguous. V lost 0 bases and J lost 0, with 2 bases in between. The CDR3 has 13 amino acids. CDR1 MGHRA and CDR2 YSYEKL come from the germline V gene. Written as DNA, the CDR3 is TGCGCCAGCAGCCAAGAGGTGAACACTGAAGCTTTCTTT. It codes for CASSQEVNTEAFF.

This clone was detected only a few times. This chain uses TRBV6-5 with TRBJ2-3; 10 nucleotides match TRBD2. The junction had 6 bases not matched to a gene; V was cut back by 7 bases and J by 5 bases. This CDR3 region has 14 residues. Germline loops: CDR1 MNHEY, CDR2 SVGAGI. The CDR3 sequence is CASKTAGGQDTQYF. CDR3 sequence (DNA): TGTGCCAGCAAAACAGCGGGGGGGCAAGATACGCAGTATTTT.

This clone has just a few counts. The V call is TRBV5-6, the J call TRBJ1-1, with D unresolved. In germline, CDR1 is SGHDT, CDR2 YYEEEE. The V and J ends lost 1 base and 10 bases respectively, with 14 bases between them. There are 13 residues in the CDR3. The CDR3 is CASSLTADDGAFF. CDR3 coding DNA: TGTGCCAGCAGCTTGACGGCAGATGATGGAGCTTTCTTT.

In its sample, this clone was seen a few times. The J gene is TRBJ1-2, the V gene TRBV27, with D unresolved. The CDR3 covers 13 residues. Germline V CDR1 and CDR2: MNHEY, SMNVEV (reference sequence). Deletions cut 2 bases from V and 8 bases from J, with 12 bases between. The CDR3 sequence: CASSLGVGYGYTF. The CDR3 DNA reads TGTGCCAGCAGTTTAGGGGTCGGGTACGGCTACACCTTC.

The chain uses TRBV4-1 and TRBJ2-3, with D unclear. Germline values: CDR1 MGHRA, CDR2 YSYEKL. V was trimmed by 3 bases and J by 7 bases, leaving 5 bases between them. The CDR3 has 11 residues. The CDR3 loop is CASSQGNTQYF. The CDR3, as DNA: TGCGCCAGCAGCCAGGGGAATACGCAGTATTTT.

The CDR3 nucleotides are TGTGCCAGCAGTAACAGGTTACCAGTATCCTACGAGCAGTACTTC. Protein: CASSNRLPVSYEQYF. This chain links TRBV6-5 with TRBJ2-7; TRBD1 might be the D (5 bases). In germline, CDR1 is MNHEY, CDR2 SVGAGI. The V gene lost 5 bases and the J gene lost 1 base, with 15 bases spanning the gap. The CDR3 has 15 residues.

The table lists this clone with a few counts. The J gene is TRBJ2-1, the V gene TRBV5-4, with TRBD1 identical over 9 bases. Trimming removed 4 bases from V and 5 bases from J; junction bases left unmatched: 7. This CDR3 is 15 amino acids long. Germline V CDR1 and CDR2: SGHNT, YYREEE (reference sequence). The CDR3 DNA is TGTGCCAGCAGCGCACAGGGGGCGGCAGACAATGAGCAGTTCTTC. Its translation is CASSAQGAADNEQFF.

This clone was seen just once. The rearrangement links TRBV6-5 to TRBJ2-2, with a weak D call TRBD2 (6 bases). Looked up from germline, CDR1 is MNHEY and CDR2 is SVGAGI. There are 14 residues in the CDR3. Trimming took 7 bases from V and 7 from J, leaving 16 bases between them. DNA of the CDR3: TGTGCCAGCACCCCGACTTGGGGAGGCGGGGAGCTGTTTTTT. Amino acid sequence: CASTPTWGGGELFF.